Sequencing of this T cell receptor beta chain was carried out in a study of blood T cell repertoires in COVID-19. Looking at the study overall: The United States, Italy and Spain supplied acute and convalescent COVID-19 samples.

The assay was immunoSEQ multiplex PCR, and TCRdb's table has in-frame clones only and misses some. The sample lists some 250,000 clones, roughly 86% seen once, with about 3% in the top ten. Trimming removed 2 bases from V and 4 bases from J, with 9 bases in between. Germline-derived CDR1 and CDR2 are ENHRY and SYGVKD. The CDR3 has 13 residues. V usage is TRBV10-3 and J usage is TRBJ2-7; D might be TRBD1 (5 bases). The specimen was peripheral blood. The origin of this receptor is a woman aged 25 to 39 who had recovered from COVID-19. This CDR3 reads CAISEGRDYEQYF. DNA of the CDR3: TGTGCCATCAGTGAGGGCAGGGATTACGAGCAGTACTTC.